This section outlines one T cell receptor delta chain sequence together with its context. The target antigen is unknown. Unmatched junction bases numbered 26, after V lost 5 bases and J lost 1 base. The germline V gene has CDR1 TSWWSYY and CDR2 QGS. The CDR3 covers 22 residues. Extracted RNA was reverse transcribed into cDNA. Pooled V-gene forward primers with one constant-region reverse primer generated the CDR3 amplicons by multiplex PCR. TCRdb re-called the multiplex PCR reads through CATT. The sample records about 50,000 delta-chain clones, about 15% being singletons. The record originates from a study of Vδ1+ human thymocytes. General study results and limits: Highly polyclonal TRG and TRD repertoires with Gaussian CDR3 length distributions appeared in thymus.

The rearrangement uses TRDV1 and TRDJ1; 9 positions match TRDD3. The sample comprised Vdelta1+ gamma-delta thymocytes from the thymus. Sample subset: FACS-sorted CD3+ TCRalphabeta- TCRVdelta1+ TCRVdelta2- thymocytes. The sequence was obtained from a girl under three years old who had congenital heart surgery. CDR3 in amino acids: CALGLLWESYGLGDECTDKLIF. For the CDR3, the DNA is TGTGCTCTTGGGCTCTTGTGGGAGTCCTACGGGCTGGGGGATGAGTGCACCGATAAACTCATCTTT.